This T cell receptor beta chain is from a study of cytotoxic CD8 clonotypes in ibrutinib-treated CLL. Profiled with immunoSEQ multiplex PCR; TCRdb holds only in-frame clones, not every one. The sample includes hundreds of thousands of clones, roughly 70% of them seen just once. The germline V and J ends were trimmed by 6 bases and 4 bases, with 12 bases remaining between them. The germline V gene has CDR1 MNHEY and CDR2 SMNVEV (reference sequence). The CDR3 has 13 amino acids. This chain joins TRBV27 and TRBJ1-2; D remains unclear. This sequence originates from a human donor with chronic lymphocytic leukemia. The material was PBMCs, obtained after 24 months of ibrutinib treatment. The CDR3 DNA sequence: TGTGCCAGCAGCCCGCCGGCAGGCTATGGCTACACCTTC. It specifies CASSPPAGYGYTF.